Listed here are 2 T cell receptor beta chains from one sample, sequenced in a study of T cell responses to AZD1222 COVID-19 vaccine. The method was immunoSEQ multiplex PCR; TCRdb's version includes in-frame clones alone and lacks a portion of them. The sample holds 80,000 to 100,000 clones, roughly 90% seen once. The specimen comprised peripheral blood, sampled on day 0 of MenACWY control vaccination. The source is an adult in good health.

The J gene is TRBJ1-5, the V gene TRBV12-3 or TRBV12-4; D is uncertain. The CDR3 spans 13 residues. Trimming pared 8 bases from V and 2 bases from J, leaving 10 bases between. The DNA of the CDR3 is TGTGCCAGCGCGGGTGGGGGCAATCAGCCCCAGCATTTT. It encodes CASAGGGNQPQHF.

The chain uses TRBV4-3 and TRBJ1-1, with 8 nucleotides matching TRBD1. V dropped 2 bases and J dropped 1; count of bases not matched to a gene: 3. Germline CDR1 LGHNA, CDR2 YSLEER. CDR3 size: 15 residues. The CDR3 nucleotides are TGCGCCAGCAGCCAATTACAGGGGGGGAACACTGAAGCTTTCTTT. Amino acids: CASSQLQGGNTEAFF.